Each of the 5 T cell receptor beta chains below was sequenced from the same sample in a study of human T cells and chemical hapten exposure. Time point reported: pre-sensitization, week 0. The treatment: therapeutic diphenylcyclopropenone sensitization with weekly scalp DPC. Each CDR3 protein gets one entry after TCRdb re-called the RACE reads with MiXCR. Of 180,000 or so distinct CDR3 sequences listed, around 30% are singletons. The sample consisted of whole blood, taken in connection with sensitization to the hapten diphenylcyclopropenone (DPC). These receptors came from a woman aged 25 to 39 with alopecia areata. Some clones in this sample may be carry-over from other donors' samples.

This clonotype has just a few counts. DNA for the CDR3: TGTGCCAGCAGTGAAACTTGGGAGAGGGATGGCTACACCTTC. Translation: CASSETWERDGYTF. The J gene is TRBJ1-2, the V gene TRBV25-1; no firm D call. V lost 2 bases, J lost 6 bases, and 13 bases lay in between. This CDR3 is 14 amino acids long. Per the germline V gene, CDR1 is MGHDK and CDR2 is SYGVNS.

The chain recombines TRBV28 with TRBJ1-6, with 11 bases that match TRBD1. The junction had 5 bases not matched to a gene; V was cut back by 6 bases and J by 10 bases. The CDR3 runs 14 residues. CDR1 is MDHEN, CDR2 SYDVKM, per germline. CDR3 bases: TGTGCCAGCAGGGGGACAGGGGGGAACTCACCCCTCCACTTT. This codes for CASRGTGGNSPLHF.

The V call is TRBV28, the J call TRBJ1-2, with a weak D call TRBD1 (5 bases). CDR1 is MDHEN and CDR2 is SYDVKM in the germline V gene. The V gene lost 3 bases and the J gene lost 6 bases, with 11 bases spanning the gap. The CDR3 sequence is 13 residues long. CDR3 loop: CASSFRDVNGYTF. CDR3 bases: TGTGCCAGCAGTTTCCGGGACGTTAATGGCTACACCTTC.

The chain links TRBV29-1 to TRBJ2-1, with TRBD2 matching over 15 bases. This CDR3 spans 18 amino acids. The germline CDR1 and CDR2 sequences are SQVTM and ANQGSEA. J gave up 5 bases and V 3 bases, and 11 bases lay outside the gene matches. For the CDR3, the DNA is TGCAGCGTTGAGCCTAGGGGGACTAGCGGGAGGAGGAACAATGAGCAGTTCTTC. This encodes CSVEPRGTSGRRNNEQFF.

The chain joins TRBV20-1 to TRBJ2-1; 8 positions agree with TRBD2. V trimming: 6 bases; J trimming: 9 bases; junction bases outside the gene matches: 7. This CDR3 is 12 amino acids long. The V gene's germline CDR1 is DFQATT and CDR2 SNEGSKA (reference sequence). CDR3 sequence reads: CSAGGGLFEQFF. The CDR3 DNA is TGCAGTGCCGGGGGGGGGCTGTTTGAGCAGTTCTTC.